A single sample gave rise to the 2 T cell receptor beta chains below, sequenced in a study of control samples from healthy donors and cancer patients. The table came from immunoSEQ multiplex PCR; TCRdb's copy has only in-frame clones and leaves some out. The sample yields around 200,000 clones, roughly 94% seen once. The sequenced material came from blood. The receptors here all came from a man aged 50 to 59 in good health.

The table lists this clone with a few counts. The rearrangement links TRBV7-2 to TRBJ1-3; the D is unclear. The V end was cut by 5 bases, the J end by 7 bases, with 15 bases between. In germline, CDR1 is SGHTA, CDR2 FQGNSA. The length of the CDR3 is 14 residues. CDR3 protein: CASSPPGRRNTIYF. DNA of the CDR3: TGTGCCAGCAGCCCCCCCGGCAGGAGGAACACCATATATTTT.

This CDR3 is CASRKGGEDYEKLFF. The CDR3 DNA is TGTGCCAGCAGGAAAGGGGGGGAGGATTATGAAAAACTGTTTTTT. The chain employs TRBV28 and TRBJ1-4; weak D call: TRBD1 (6 bases). This CDR3 comprises 15 residues. Trimming took 6 bases from V and 6 from J, leaving 17 bases between them. Germline V gene data show CDR1 as MDHEN and CDR2 as SYDVKM.